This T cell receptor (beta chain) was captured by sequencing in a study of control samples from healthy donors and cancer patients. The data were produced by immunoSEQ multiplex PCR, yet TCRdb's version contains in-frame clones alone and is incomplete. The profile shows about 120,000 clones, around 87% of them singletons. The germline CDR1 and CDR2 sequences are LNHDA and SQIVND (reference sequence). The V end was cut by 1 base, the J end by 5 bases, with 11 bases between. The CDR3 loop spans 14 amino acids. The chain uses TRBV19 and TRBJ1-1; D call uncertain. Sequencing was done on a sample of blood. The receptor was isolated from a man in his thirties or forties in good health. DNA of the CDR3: TGTGCCAGTAGTATAGCAACGGGGAGGACTGAAGCTTTCTTT. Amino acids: CASSIATGRTEAFF.